A single sample is the source of the 28 T cell receptor beta chains below, sequenced in a study of molecular identifiers for immune sequencing clone quantification. TCRdb reprocessed the PCR reads with MiXCR, giving one entry per CDR3 protein. Of about 320,000 distinct CDR3 sequences listed, 24% are singletons. Sequencing was performed on naive CD8+ T cells from blood, with Jurkat cell RNA spiked in. Subset given: FACS-sorted CD8+CD4-CCR7+CD45RA+ naive T cells. These receptors were collected from a human donor in good health. Some libraries in this study had Jurkat cell RNA spiked in.

V gene TRBV20-1 combines with J gene TRBJ2-7; tentative D call: TRBD2 (5 bases). Germline V gene sequence: CDR1 DFQATT, CDR2 SNEGSKA (reference sequence). The CDR3 loop spans 15 amino acids. The V and J ends lost 5 bases and 3 bases respectively, with 20 bases between them. CDR3 DNA: TGCAGTGCTCGGCGGGTAGCCCACACCCTCTACGAGCAGTACTTC. It is translated as CSARRVAHTLYEQYF.

The V call is TRBV5-1, the J call TRBJ1-1; the D is unclear. Trimming stripped 0 bases from V and 1 base from J, with 7 bases between. The CDR3 contains 14 residues. Germline CDR1 and CDR2: SGHRS and YFSETQ. The CDR3 region is CASSLEVTNTEAFF. The CDR3 nucleotides are TGCGCCAGCAGCTTGGAGGTCACGAACACTGAAGCTTTCTTT.

This clonotype was counted a few times. The chain uses TRBV27 and TRBJ1-6; 7 bases are a match to TRBD1. The CDR3 is 17 residues long. Germline-derived CDR1 and CDR2 are MNHEY and SMNVEV (reference sequence). With 5 bases clipped from V and 0 bases from J, the junction kept 7 bases outside the gene matches. The CDR3 here is CASSGGDSGSYNSPLHF. In nucleotides, the CDR3 is TGTGCCAGCAGTGGGGGGGACAGCGGCTCCTATAATTCACCCCTCCACTTT.

This clonotype was seen a handful of times. The V call is TRBV7-9, the J call TRBJ1-2; D is possibly TRBD1 (6 bases). This CDR3 contains 15 residues. Trimming took off 1 base at V and 2 bases at J, with 11 bases between the two ends. CDR1 and CDR2 (germline): SEHNR, FQNEAQ (reference sequence). The CDR3 DNA reads TGTGCCAGCAGCTTAGACAGGGCCTTCAACTATGGCTACACCTTC. The encoded protein is CASSLDRAFNYGYTF.

The sample holds a few counts of this clonotype. A read error may explain this, as a much larger clone is one base away. Because it lacks the conserved phenylalanine or tryptophan at the end, this CDR3 is likely a read error. The chain is built from TRBV5-1 and TRBJ1-4, with D possibly matching TRBD1 (6 bases). The CDR3 totals 14 residues. V lost 0 bases and J lost 5, with 8 bases in between. CDR1 and CDR2 from the germline V gene are SGHRS and YFSETQ. Here the CDR3 DNA reads TGCGCCAGCAGCTTGGGGCAGGGGAATGAAAAACTGTTTTCT. It codes for CASSLGQGNEKLFS.

The rearrangement links TRBV20-1 to TRBJ1-6; 7 bases map to TRBD1. CDR1 and CDR2 (germline): DFQATT, SNEGSKA (reference sequence). CDR3 size: 16 residues. J was trimmed by 4 bases and V by 3 bases; bases with no gene match: 9. CDR3 amino acids: CSARGDRQPYNSPLHF. As DNA, the CDR3 is TGCAGTGCTAGGGGGGACAGACAGCCGTATAATTCACCCCTCCACTTT.

This clonotype was picked up one time. Given a much more abundant clone one base away, this may be a read error. V and J are TRBV20-1 and TRBJ2-7, with a weak D call TRBD1 (5 bases). Germline V gene data show CDR1 as DFQATT and CDR2 as SNEGSKA (reference sequence). This CDR3 has 16 residues. The V gene lost 5 bases and the J gene lost 1 base, with 21 bases spanning the gap. This CDR3 reads CSAQDTDAPRSYEQYF. The CDR3 DNA reads TGCAGTGCTCAGGACACGGACGCCCCCCGATCCTACGAGCAGTACTTC.

This clonotype has just one count. An end of the junction does not agree with germline; a read error may underlie this. This chain joins TRBV7-6 and TRBJ2-4; a possible D gene is TRBD2 (5 bases). The germline gives CDR1 SGHVS, CDR2 FNYEAQ. This CDR3 region has 16 residues. The CDR3 is CAGSLAILLAKNIQYF. The DNA for the CDR3 is TGTGCCGGCAGCTTAGCGATACTCCTAGCCAAAAACATTCAGTACTTC.

A remark on this clonotype: A much bigger clone sits one base away, suggesting this may be a read error. V and J are TRBV28 and TRBJ2-5; D remains ambiguous. The CDR3 covers 14 residues. From germline, CDR1 is MDHEN and CDR2 SYDVKM. Between the trimmed V and J ends, which lost 5 bases and 3 bases, there was a span of 13 bases. The CDR3 sequence is CASSRWAMEETQYF. In nucleotides, the CDR3 is TGTGCCAGCAGTAGGTGGGCAATGGAAGAGACCCAGTACTTC.

This clonotype has more than one count but fewer than ten. CDR3 nucleotide sequence: TGTGCCAGCGGTCAGTTCAATCAGCCCCAGCATTTT. As protein: CASGQFNQPQHF. J is TRBJ1-5 and V is TRBV27, with D hard to call. CDR1 and CDR2 (germline): MNHEY, SMNVEV (reference sequence). The CDR3 has 12 residues. V gave up 8 bases and J gave up 3 bases, with 8 bases separating them.

The sample holds many counts of this clonotype. The chain recombines TRBV5-1 with TRBJ2-1; D might be TRBD2 (7 bases). The CDR3 length is 17 residues. Germline CDR1 SGHRS, CDR2 YFSETQ. V lost 0 bases, J lost 1 base, and 14 bases lay in between. CDR3 sequence reads: CASSLAGGLSSYNEQFF. The CDR3 coding sequence is TGCGCCAGCAGCTTGGCCGGGGGGCTCTCGTCCTACAATGAGCAGTTCTTC.

This clonotype appeared many times. The chain combines TRBV28 with TRBJ1-5; D call uncertain. Germline-derived CDR1 and CDR2 are MDHEN and SYDVKM. V dropped 6 bases and J dropped 0 bases, with 6 bases sitting between them. The CDR3 sequence is 13 residues long. For the CDR3, the DNA is TGTGCCAGCAGAATCAATAGCAATCAGCCCCAGCATTTT. Its translation is CASRINSNQPQHF.

This clonotype was recorded at least ten times. The rearrangement uses TRBV12-5 and TRBJ2-5; 8 bases agree with TRBD2. Germline-derived CDR1 and CDR2 are LGHNT and FRNRAP. With V trimmed by 5 bases and J by 1 base, 12 bases remained unmatched. The CDR3 length is 17 residues. Here the CDR3 DNA reads TGTGCTAGTGGTCCCGCATCTGCAAGCGGGAGCCAAGAGACCCAGTACTTC. It is translated as CASGPASASGSQETQYF.

This clonotype was seen a few times. The rearrangement links TRBV9 to TRBJ2-1; 11 bases agree with TRBD2. Trimming at V came to 4 bases and at J to 5 bases, leaving 2 bases not matched to a gene. CDR3 length: 14 amino acids. Germline lookup yields CDR1 SGDLS and CDR2 YYNGEE. The CDR3 loop reads CASSRLAGNNEQFF. CDR3 bases: TGTGCCAGCAGCCGACTAGCGGGAAACAATGAGCAGTTCTTC.

The chain links TRBV25-1 to TRBJ2-7, with D possibly TRBD1 on 5 matching bases. The germline V gene has CDR1 MGHDK and CDR2 SYGVNS. The V end lost 7 bases, the J end lost 6 bases, and 25 bases lay between the germline ends. The length of the CDR3 is 16 residues. CDR3 DNA sequence: TGTGCCAGCAAGACAGACGGTCCTCAGCTTTCGATCGAGCAGTACTTC. Its translation: CASKTDGPQLSIEQYF.

In this sample, this clonotype turned up many times. V and J are TRBV6-5 and TRBJ2-3; 12 bases map to TRBD2. This CDR3 comprises 14 residues. Germline V lookup: CDR1 MNHEY, CDR2 SVGAGI. V lost 4 bases, J lost 6 bases, and 2 bases stayed unmatched. The CDR3 DNA reads TGTGCCAGCAGTTCGACTAGCGGGAGTGATACGCAGTATTTT. Translated, it gives CASSSTSGSDTQYF.

The J gene is TRBJ2-3, the V gene TRBV7-9; 8 nucleotides align to TRBD2. This CDR3 comprises 13 residues. CDR1 and CDR2 (germline): SEHNR, FQNEAQ (reference sequence). V lost 5 bases, J lost 14 bases, and 12 bases stayed unmatched. CDR3 region: CASSVGLAPHPYF. In DNA, the CDR3 is TGTGCCAGCAGCGTAGGACTAGCCCCTCACCCGTATTTT.

This clonotype appeared many times. V is TRBV13 and J is TRBJ1-5; 7 positions agree with TRBD1. Looked up from germline, CDR1 is PRHDT and CDR2 is FYEKMQ (reference sequence). Trimming removed 3 bases from V and 6 bases from J; junction bases left unmatched: 5. The CDR3 runs to 14 residues. The CDR3 sequence: CASSFQGGGQPQHF. The CDR3 DNA is TGTGCCAGCAGCTTCCAGGGGGGGGGTCAGCCCCAGCATTTT.

At least ten counts were recorded for this clonotype. For the CDR3, the DNA is TGCAGCTGCGACAGGGGCGAATCTAGCACAGATACGCAGTATTTT. Its protein is CSCDRGESSTDTQYF. The gene calls are TRBV29-1 and TRBJ2-3, with 8 bases matching TRBD1. The CDR3 is 15 amino acids. Germline V CDR1 and CDR2: SQVTM, ANQGSEA. The V gene end was trimmed by 8 bases and the J gene end by 0 bases; junction bases not matched to a gene: 10.

This clonotype appeared many times. The V gene is TRBV14, the J gene TRBJ2-2; D perhaps matches TRBD1 (5 bases). Germline lookup yields CDR1 SGHDN and CDR2 FVKESK. Between the trimmed V and J ends, which lost 6 bases and 1 base, there was a span of 15 bases. This CDR3 is 16 amino acids long. Written as DNA, the CDR3 is TGTGCCAGCAGTGGCCCTGACAGAATGAACACCGGGGAGCTGTTTTTT. This codes for CASSGPDRMNTGELFF.

This clonotype showed up many times. The rearrangement links TRBV7-6 to TRBJ2-6; D is perhaps TRBD1 (5 bases). Trimming pared 3 bases from V and 1 base from J, leaving 16 bases between. The CDR3 has 18 residues. Germline V gives CDR1 SGHVS, CDR2 FNYEAQ. The CDR3 protein is CASSFSIARTSGANVLTF. The CDR3 bases are TGTGCCAGCAGCTTCTCTATCGCTAGGACATCTGGGGCCAACGTCCTGACTTTC.

Many counts were recorded for this clonotype. The rearrangement links TRBV28 to TRBJ2-1; possibly TRBD1 for D (6 bases). Germline CDR1 reads MDHEN; CDR2 reads SYDVKM. Trimming took off 5 bases at V and 9 bases at J, with 11 bases between the two ends. CDR3 size: 12 residues. CDR3 in amino acids: CASSTQGTEQFF. Written as DNA, the CDR3 is TGTGCCAGCAGTACACAGGGTACTGAGCAGTTCTTC.

In its sample, this clonotype was seen a few times. The chain recombines TRBV24-1 with TRBJ1-4; 8 bases line up with TRBD1. V was clipped by 4 bases and J by 3 bases; unmatched bases: 12. This CDR3 is 18 amino acids long. The germline CDR1 and CDR2 sequences are KGHDR and SFDVKD. The CDR3 coding sequence is TGTGCCACCAGTGACCCCTCCGGTGACAGGGGTGCTAATGAAAAACTGTTTTTT. Protein product: CATSDPSGDRGANEKLFF.

As to this clonotype: A much larger clonotype is one base distant, so this may be a read error. As DNA, the CDR3 is TGTGCCAGCAGCCCAGGCCCGGGGGCCTACAATGAGCAGCTCTTC. Its translation: CASSPGPGAYNEQLF. This chain joins TRBV5-6 and TRBJ2-1, with D perhaps matching TRBD1 or TRBD2 (6 bases each). The CDR3 sequence is 15 residues long. Germline CDR1 SGHDT, CDR2 YYEEEE.

This clonotype was detected only a few times. V usage is TRBV6-2 or TRBV6-3 and J usage is TRBJ1-1; maybe TRBD1 (5 bases). Germline V gene lookup returns CDR1 MNHEY and CDR2 SVGEGT. V dropped 5 bases and J dropped 4 bases, with 17 bases sitting between them. The CDR3 is 15 amino acids. The CDR3 protein is CASSQGEVMGTEAFF. The CDR3 bases are TGTGCCAGCAGTCAAGGGGAGGTTATGGGCACTGAAGCTTTCTTT.

The sample holds many counts of this clonotype. The chain recombines TRBV6-2 or TRBV6-3 with TRBJ1-1; D not resolved. V gave up 2 bases and J gave up 1 base, with 14 bases separating them. Germline CDR1 MNHEY, CDR2 SVGEGT. This CDR3 comprises 16 residues. CDR3 sequence (DNA): TGTGCCAGCAGTTACGGTCGTATGGACGGGAACACTGAAGCTTTCTTT. Translating it yields CASSYGRMDGNTEAFF.

This clonotype was observed at least ten times. The rearrangement links TRBV5-1 to TRBJ1-1, with D maybe TRBD1 (5 bases). The V and J ends lost 6 bases and 4 bases respectively, with 16 bases between them. CDR3 length: 14 amino acids. Germline CDR1 is SGHRS and CDR2 is YFSETQ. CDR3 sequence reads: CASTKGSRSTEAFF. The CDR3 bases are TGCGCCAGCACTAAGGGGTCTCGGTCCACTGAAGCTTTCTTT. The entire variable domain, with the rest obtained from reference TRBV5-1 and TRBJ1-1, is as follows: KAGVTQTPRYLIKTRGQQVTLSCSPISGHRSVSWYQQTPGQGLQFLFEYFSETQRNKGNFPGRFSGRQFSNSRSEMNVSTLELGDSALYLCASTKGSRSTEAFFGQGTRLTVV.

V is TRBV6-5 and J is TRBJ2-7; 8 bases agree with TRBD1. Trimming cost V 0 bases and J 6 bases; bases outside gene matches: 10. CDR3 length: 16 amino acids. The germline V gene encodes CDR1 MNHEY and CDR2 SVGAGI. The chain's CDR3 is CASSYSTPGQGGEQYF. CDR3 bases: TGTGCCAGCAGTTACTCGACCCCCGGACAGGGCGGCGAGCAGTACTTC.